The TCR beta chain described here comes from a study of T-cell reconstitution after alpha-beta-depleted transplantation in children. In this sample, this clonotype turned up a few times. As it was prepared, the TCRbeta library received unique molecular identifiers. TCRdb ran MiXCR on the PCR reads and lists one entry per CDR3 protein. Here the sample spans about 610,000 distinct CDR3 sequences, about 10% being singletons. The TCR originated in a human donor who donated a stem cell graft to a child with acute myeloid leukemia. The material sequenced was PBMCs from the stem cell graft donor, taken from the stem cell graft.

The CDR3 loop is CAWSGLGPGHYF. The CDR3 DNA reads TGTGCCTGGAGTGGGCTCGGCCCGGGGCATTACTTC. J is TRBJ2-5 and V is TRBV30; either TRBD1 or TRBD2 may fit D (5 bases each). Germline V CDR1 and CDR2: GTSNPN, SVGIG (reference sequence). V was cut by 1 base and J by 14 bases, with 17 bases left in between. This CDR3 is built from 12 residues.